A selection of T cell receptor beta chains follows, all from one sample in a study of T-cell memory formation after mild COVID-19. TCRdb reanalysed the 5' RACE reads using MiXCR and keeps one entry per CDR3 protein. The repertoire holds approximately 430,000 distinct CDR3 sequences, with around 22% as singletons. What was sequenced was PBMCs or a T cell subset sorted from them (not recorded which). The origin of the receptors is an adult woman who had mild COVID-19 (a few samples of this study predate the infection). Cell type and time point are not known. CDR3s include the opening cysteine and the closing phenylalanine or tryptophan. The D gene is left open where the match is weak. Clone size is given for some rows only: seen once, a few or many times, or a class if the clone is expanded.

j_gene | d_gene | abundance | v_gene | CDR3nt | CDR3aa
TRBJ2-5 | - | - | TRBV7-9 | TGTGCCAGCAGCGCGGACGGCAAAGAGACCCAGTACTTC | CASSADGKETQYF
TRBJ2-7 | - | many | TRBV4-2 | TGTGCCAGCAGCCAAGAGCGGGACCAACTCGAGCAGTACTTC | CASSQERDQLEQYF
TRBJ2-1 | TRBD2 | - | TRBV27 | TGTGCCAGCAGTTTACCCCGACTAGCGGGGGGGCCACTGAATGAGCAGTTCTTC | CASSLPRLAGGPLNEQFF
TRBJ2-1 | - | - | TRBV4-1 | TGCGCCAGCAGCCCCCCCGCCTACAATGAGCAGTTCTTC | CASSPPAYNEQFF
TRBJ1-1 | - | few | TRBV3-1 | TGTGCCAGCAGCCATCCGTCGGGGTACACTGAAGCTTTCTTT | CASSHPSGYTEAFF
TRBJ2-3 | - | - | TRBV7-2 | TGTGCCAGCAGTCAATCAAGGTGGCGGCAGGATACGCAGTATTTT | CASSQSRWRQDTQYF
TRBJ2-7 | - | few | TRBV20-1 | TGCAGTGCTAGCCCCCAGGGACGCTACGAGCAGTACTTC | CSASPQGRYEQYF
TRBJ2-1 | TRBD2 | - | TRBV7-6 | TGTGCCAGCAGCTTAGCGCTCAGCGGGGGGGCCCCCTTTGACAATGAGCAGTTCTTC | CASSLALSGGAPFDNEQFF
TRBJ1-1 | - | once | TRBV20-1 | TGCAGTGCTAGAGATCGTCAGACTAACACTGAAGCTTTCTTT | CSARDRQTNTEAFF
TRBJ2-1 | - | - | TRBV24-1 | TGTGCCACCAGTGAGTCCATGAGCTCCTACAATGAGCAGTTCTTC | CATSESMSSYNEQFF
TRBJ2-5 | - | - | TRBV9 | TGTGCCAGCAGCGTAGGTGGGGGGCGGTCGACCCAGTACTTC | CASSVGGGRSTQYF
TRBJ2-7 | - | - | TRBV6-6 | TGTGCCAGCAGCTCCGGGGGACTGTTCTCCTACGAGCAGTACTTC | CASSSGGLFSYEQYF
TRBJ2-7 | - | - | TRBV20-1 | TGCAGTGCTAGAGATGGGAGCGTCTACGAGCAGTACTTC | CSARDGSVYEQYF
TRBJ1-5 | TRBD1 | - | TRBV29-1 | TGCAGCGTTGAGGCGGAGGGGGCGGGACAGCCCCAGCATTTT | CSVEAEGAGQPQHF
TRBJ2-1 | - | - | TRBV5-1 | TGCGCCACCACCCGGGACACCCGCTCCTACAATGAGCAGTTCTTC | CATTRDTRSYNEQFF
TRBJ2-7 | - | once | TRBV5-1 | TGCGCCAGCAGCTTGGGAGTGGACACCCTCGAGCAGTACTTC | CASSLGVDTLEQYF
TRBJ1-3 | - | once | TRBV4-2 | TGTGCCAGCAGCCACCTTGGGCCCAGAGCTGGAAACACCATATATTTT | CASSHLGPRAGNTIYF
TRBJ2-1 | TRBD2 | few | TRBV18 | TGTGCCAGCTCACTGACGGGGGGGCCCGGCAATGAGCAGTTCTTC | CASSLTGGPGNEQFF
TRBJ2-1 | - | - | TRBV7-3 | TGTGCCAGCAGCTTGCGAGGGGTAGGTGAGCAGTTCTTC | CASSLRGVGEQFF
TRBJ2-7 | - | few | TRBV4-2 | TGTGCCAGCAGCCAAGAATGGCTTTCCGAGCAGTACTTC | CASSQEWLSEQYF
TRBJ2-3 | - | - | TRBV15 | TGTGCCACCAGCAGTCGGCTAACCAGCACAGATACGCAGTATTTT | CATSSRLTSTDTQYF
TRBJ2-3 | - | - | TRBV9 | TGTGCCAGCAGCGAAGACCTAGGGACAGATACGCAGTATTTT | CASSEDLGTDTQYF
TRBJ2-1 | - | - | TRBV18 | TGTGCCAGCTCACCCGCTTCAATTGTCAATGAGCAGTTCTTC | CASSPASIVNEQFF
TRBJ2-3 | TRBD2 | few | TRBV6-6 | TGTGCCAGCAGTTACTCCATTGCGGGAGGAGGAGATACGCAGTATTTT | CASSYSIAGGGDTQYF
TRBJ2-1 | TRBD2 | - | TRBV9 | TGTGCCAGCAGCGCCCCCGGGGGGTACAATGAGCAGTTCTTC | CASSAPGGYNEQFF
TRBJ2-2 | - | - | TRBV29-1 | TGCAGCGTGGGACTGGACACCGGGGAGCTGTTTTTT | CSVGLDTGELFF
TRBJ2-1 | - | - | TRBV7-2 | TGTGCCAGCAGCTTGCAGTTAGGAGGCAATGAGCAGTTCTTC | CASSLQLGGNEQFF
TRBJ2-2 | - | - | TRBV29-1 | TGCAGCGTTGTGTCAGGGGACACCGGGGAGCTGTTTTTT | CSVVSGDTGELFF
TRBJ2-3 | - | - | TRBV7-9 | TGTGCCAGCAGTTACACCGGGACACGGAGCAAAGATACGCAGTATTTT | CASSYTGTRSKDTQYF
TRBJ2-5 | - | - | TRBV5-1 | TGCGCCAGCAGCTTGGCGGTTTCCGGGGAGACCCAGTACTTC | CASSLAVSGETQYF
TRBJ2-7 | TRBD1 | many | TRBV6-2/TRBV6-3 | TGTGCCAGCAGTCCCGGGACAGGATACTACGAGCAGTACTTC | CASSPGTGYYEQYF
TRBJ1-3 | - | once | TRBV29-1 | TGCAGCGGAATCACACCGGGACAACACTCTGGAAACACCATATATTTT | CSGITPGQHSGNTIYF
TRBJ1-2 | - | many | TRBV20-1 | TGCAGTGCTAACCCCTCCTATGGCTACACCTTC | CSANPSYGYTF
TRBJ2-5 | - | few | TRBV5-1 | TGCGCCAGCTCGCAGGGCCACGGTCCAGAGACCCAGTACTTC | CASSQGHGPETQYF
TRBJ2-7 | - | - | TRBV7-2 | TGTGCCAGCAGCTCGACCGGGACTGGCGTTCGAGAGCAGTACTTC | CASSSTGTGVREQYF
TRBJ1-6 | - | - | TRBV7-2 | TGTGCCAGCAGCTTAGCCCCGAATTTTGGGGGCCGGGATTCACCCCTCCACTTT | CASSLAPNFGGRDSPLHF
TRBJ2-5 | - | - | TRBV12-3/TRBV12-4 | TGTGCCAGCAGTCCAACCCGCGGGCAAGAGACCCAGTACTTC | CASSPTRGQETQYF
TRBJ1-4 | TRBD1 | - | TRBV5-1 | TGCGCCAGCAGCTATACAGGGGGATTGAGTGAAAAACTGTTTTTT | CASSYTGGLSEKLFF
TRBJ2-5 | - | - | TRBV30 | TGTGCCTGGAGCCATACAGGGCTGGAGACCCAGTACTTC | CAWSHTGLETQYF
TRBJ1-2 | - | - | TRBV11-2 | TGTGCCAGCAGCTTTGGGGTCCTCTATGGCTACACCTTC | CASSFGVLYGYTF
TRBJ2-1 | - | few | TRBV9 | TGTGCCAGCAGCGTAGAGCCCATGGGAGGTTACAATGAGCAGTTCTTC | CASSVEPMGGYNEQFF
TRBJ2-7 | - | many | TRBV5-1 | TGCGCCAGCACCTCCGGGACAACCGTCTCCTACGAGCAGTACTTC | CASTSGTTVSYEQYF
TRBJ2-7 | TRBD1 | few | TRBV6-5 | TGTGCCAGCAGTTGGACAGGGGGCGATTACGAGCAGTACTTC | CASSWTGGDYEQYF
TRBJ2-7 | TRBD1 | - | TRBV5-5 | TGTGCCAGCAGCACGGGACAGAACTACGAGCAGTACTTC | CASSTGQNYEQYF
TRBJ2-5 | - | few | TRBV5-1 | TGCGCCAGCAGCCGGACCCGAAGAGAGACCCAGTACTTC | CASSRTRRETQYF
TRBJ2-7 | TRBD1 | - | TRBV12-3/TRBV12-4 | TGTGCCAGCAGTTGGGACAGAGACTACGAGCAGTACTTC | CASSWDRDYEQYF
TRBJ1-1 | - | few | TRBV3-1 | TGTGCCAGCAGCCTTTACTCTGGCACTGAAGCTTTCTTT | CASSLYSGTEAFF
TRBJ2-1 | - | few | TRBV9 | TGTGCCAGCGCCAGAGCATCTTACAATGAGCAGTTCTTC | CASARASYNEQFF
TRBJ2-7 | - | few | TRBV12-3/TRBV12-4 | TGTGCCAGCAGTAGCTTAGGGGTCTCCTACGAGCAGTACTTC | CASSSLGVSYEQYF
TRBJ2-5 | TRBD2 | - | TRBV20-1 | TGCAGTGCCGCCCTTAGCGGGAGAAAAGAGACCCAGTACTTC | CSAALSGRKETQYF
TRBJ1-1 | - | - | TRBV7-3 | TGTGCCAGCAGCTTGATGACAGGAATGAACACTGAAGCTTTCTTT | CASSLMTGMNTEAFF
TRBJ2-2 | TRBD1 | many | TRBV12-3/TRBV12-4 | TGTGCCAGCAGTGATGTCGGGACAGGCAACACCGGGGAGCTGTTTTTT | CASSDVGTGNTGELFF
TRBJ2-3 | - | - | TRBV24-1 | TGTGCCACCAGTGATGGCCCCACAGATACGCAGTATTTT | CATSDGPTDTQYF
TRBJ2-3 | - | few | TRBV24-1 | TGTGCCACCAGTGATCGTGGGGGATTGGATACGCAGTATTTT | CATSDRGGLDTQYF
TRBJ1-1 | - | - | TRBV29-1 | TGCAGCGTCTACAGATTTTCGAACACTGAAGCTTTCTTT | CSVYRFSNTEAFF
TRBJ1-1 | - | once | TRBV29-1 | TGCAGCGGTAACACCCTGAACACTGAAGCTTTCTTT | CSGNTLNTEAFF
TRBJ1-1 | TRBD1 | many | TRBV7-2 | TGCGCCAGCAGCTTGGGACAGTTGAACACTGAAGCTTTCTTT | CASSLGQLNTEAFF